This T cell receptor beta chain was identified in a study of T cells in Graves' hyperthyroidism and ophthalmopathy. Study-level findings and limits: Most expanded thyroid clonotypes above 0.001 recurred in blood.

J lost 3 bases, V lost 2 bases, and 4 bases had no gene match. Germline CDR1 and CDR2: DFQATT and SNEGSKA (reference sequence). The CDR3 contains 14 residues. For this clonotype: Its antigen is not identified. A single base separates this from a much larger clone, so it may be a read error. Since no conserved phenylalanine or tryptophan closes the CDR3, a read error is the likely cause.

Researchers took RNA transcripts and amplified the TCR beta CDR3 regions from them. HTBI primers were employed in a first-round RT-PCR of the TCR CDR3. TCRdb reanalysed the multiplex PCR reads using MiXCR and keeps one entry per CDR3 protein. Altogether approximately 620,000 distinct CDR3 sequences are present, approximately 15% being singletons, with the ten largest covering less than 3.5%. The TCR was taken from a woman in her thirties or forties with Graves' ophthalmopathy. The sequenced sample consisted of blood. The chain employs TRBV20-1 and TRBJ1-2, with 9 nucleotides matching TRBD1. In nucleotides, the CDR3 is TGCAGTGCTAGAACAGGGGGCGATTACTATGGCTACACCCTC. Encoded protein: CSARTGGDYYGYTL.